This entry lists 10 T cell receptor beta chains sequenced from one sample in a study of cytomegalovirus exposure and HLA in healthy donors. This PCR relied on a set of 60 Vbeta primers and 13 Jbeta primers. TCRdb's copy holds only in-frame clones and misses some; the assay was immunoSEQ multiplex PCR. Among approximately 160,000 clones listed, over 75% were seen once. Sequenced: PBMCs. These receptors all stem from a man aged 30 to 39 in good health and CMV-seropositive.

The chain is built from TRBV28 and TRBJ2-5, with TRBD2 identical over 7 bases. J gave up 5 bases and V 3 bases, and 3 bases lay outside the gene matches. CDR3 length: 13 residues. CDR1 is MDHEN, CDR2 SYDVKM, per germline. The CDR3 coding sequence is TGTGCCAGCAGTTTTCGGGGGGTGGAGACCCAGTACTTC. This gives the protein CASSFRGVETQYF.

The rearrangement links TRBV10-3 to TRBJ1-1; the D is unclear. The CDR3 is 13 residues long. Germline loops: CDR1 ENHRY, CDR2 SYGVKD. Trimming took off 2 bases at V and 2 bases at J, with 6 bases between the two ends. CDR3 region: CAISETSNTEAFF. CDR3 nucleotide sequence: TGTGCCATCAGTGAGACCAGTAACACTGAAGCTTTCTTT.

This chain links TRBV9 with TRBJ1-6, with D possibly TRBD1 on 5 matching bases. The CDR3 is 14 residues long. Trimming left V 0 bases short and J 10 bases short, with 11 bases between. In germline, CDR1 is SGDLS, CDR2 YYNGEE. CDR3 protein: CASSVAQGESPLHF. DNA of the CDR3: TGTGCCAGCAGCGTAGCGCAGGGTGAGTCACCCCTCCACTTT.

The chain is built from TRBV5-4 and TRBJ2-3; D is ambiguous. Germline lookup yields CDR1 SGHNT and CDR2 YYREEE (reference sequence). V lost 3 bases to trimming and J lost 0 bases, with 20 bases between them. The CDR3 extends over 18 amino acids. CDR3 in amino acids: CASSSDGAYPSSTDTQYF. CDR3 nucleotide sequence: TGTGCCAGCAGCTCCGACGGAGCATACCCCTCTAGCACAGATACGCAGTATTTT.

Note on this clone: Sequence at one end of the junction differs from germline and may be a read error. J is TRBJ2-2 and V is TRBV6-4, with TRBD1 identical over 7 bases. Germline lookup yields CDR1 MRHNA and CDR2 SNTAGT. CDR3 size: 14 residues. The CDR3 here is CASRPTGNAGELFF. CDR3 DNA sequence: TGTGCCAGCAGACCGACAGGGAACGCCGGGGAGCTGTTTTTT.

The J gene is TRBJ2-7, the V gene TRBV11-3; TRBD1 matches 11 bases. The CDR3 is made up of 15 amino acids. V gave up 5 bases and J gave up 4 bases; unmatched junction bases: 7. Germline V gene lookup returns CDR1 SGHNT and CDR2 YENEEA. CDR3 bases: TGTGCCAGCAGCCCACGCGGGACAGGGGGTTACGAGCAGTACTTC. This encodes CASSPRGTGGYEQYF.

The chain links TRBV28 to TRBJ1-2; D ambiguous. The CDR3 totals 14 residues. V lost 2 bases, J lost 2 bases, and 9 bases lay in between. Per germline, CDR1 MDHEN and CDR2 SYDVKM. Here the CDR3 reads CASSLRVANYGYTF. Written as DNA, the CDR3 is TGTGCCAGCAGTTTACGGGTAGCCAACTATGGCTACACCTTC.

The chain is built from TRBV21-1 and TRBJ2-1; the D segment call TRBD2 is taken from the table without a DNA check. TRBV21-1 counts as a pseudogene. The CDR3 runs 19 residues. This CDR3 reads CASSKVVGLASPSANEQFF. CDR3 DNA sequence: TGTGCCAGCAGCAAAGTAGTGGGTCTAGCAAGCCCGTCCGCCAATGAGCAGTTCTTC.

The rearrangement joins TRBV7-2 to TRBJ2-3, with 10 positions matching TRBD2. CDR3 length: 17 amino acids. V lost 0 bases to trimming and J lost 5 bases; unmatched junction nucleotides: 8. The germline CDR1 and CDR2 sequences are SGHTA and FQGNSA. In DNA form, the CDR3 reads TGTGCCAGCAGCTTAGCGGTGGCTAGCGGGAGTCTAGATACGCAGTATTTT. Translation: CASSLAVASGSLDTQYF. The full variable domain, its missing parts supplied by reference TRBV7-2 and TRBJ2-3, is GAGVSQSPSNKVTEKGKDVELRCDPISGHTALYWYRQSLGQGLEFLIYFQGNSAPDKSGLPSDRFSAERTGGSVSTLTIQRTQQEDSAVYLCASSLAVASGSLDTQYFGPGTRLTVL.

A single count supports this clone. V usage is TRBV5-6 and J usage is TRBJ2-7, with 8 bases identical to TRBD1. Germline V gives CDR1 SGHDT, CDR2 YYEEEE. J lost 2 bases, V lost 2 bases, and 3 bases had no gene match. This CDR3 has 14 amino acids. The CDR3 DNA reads TGTGCCAGCAGCTTCCCACAGGGGGCCTACGAGCAGTACTTC. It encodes CASSFPQGAYEQYF.